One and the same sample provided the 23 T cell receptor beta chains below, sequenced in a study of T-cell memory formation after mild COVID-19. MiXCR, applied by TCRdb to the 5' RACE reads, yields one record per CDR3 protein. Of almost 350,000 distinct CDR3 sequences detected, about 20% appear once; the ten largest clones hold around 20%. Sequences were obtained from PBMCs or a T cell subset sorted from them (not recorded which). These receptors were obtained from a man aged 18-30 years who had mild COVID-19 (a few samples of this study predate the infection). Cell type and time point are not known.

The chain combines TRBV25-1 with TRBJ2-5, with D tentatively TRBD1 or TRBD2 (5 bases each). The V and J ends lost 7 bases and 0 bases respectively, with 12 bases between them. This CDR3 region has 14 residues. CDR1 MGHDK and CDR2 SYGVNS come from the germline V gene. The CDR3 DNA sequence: TGTGCCAGCAACCGGGACGGAAACCAAGAGACCCAGTACTTC. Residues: CASNRDGNQETQYF.

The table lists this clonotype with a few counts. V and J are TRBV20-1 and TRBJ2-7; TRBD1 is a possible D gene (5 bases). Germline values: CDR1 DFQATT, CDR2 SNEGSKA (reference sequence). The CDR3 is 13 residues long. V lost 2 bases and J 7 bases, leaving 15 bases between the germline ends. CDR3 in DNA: TGCAGTGCTAGAAGGCAGGGATTGGGTGAGCAGTACGTC. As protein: CSARRQGLGEQYV.

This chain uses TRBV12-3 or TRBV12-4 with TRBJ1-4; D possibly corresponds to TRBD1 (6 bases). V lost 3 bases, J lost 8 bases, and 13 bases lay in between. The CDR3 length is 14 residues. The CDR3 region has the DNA TGTGCCAGCAGTTTGGGTCGGGGGCGCGAAAAACTGTTTTTT. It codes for CASSLGRGREKLFF.

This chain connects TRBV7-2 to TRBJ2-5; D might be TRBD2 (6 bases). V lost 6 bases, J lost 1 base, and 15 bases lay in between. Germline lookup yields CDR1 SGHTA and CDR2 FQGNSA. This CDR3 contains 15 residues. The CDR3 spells CASSRRMGGQETQYF. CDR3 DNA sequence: TGTGCCAGCAGTCGCAGGATGGGGGGCCAAGAGACCCAGTACTTC.

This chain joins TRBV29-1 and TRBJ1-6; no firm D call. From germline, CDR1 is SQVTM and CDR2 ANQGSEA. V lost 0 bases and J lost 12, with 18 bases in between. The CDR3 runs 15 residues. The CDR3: CSVEDGRPPVQPLHF. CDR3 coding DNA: TGCAGCGTTGAAGATGGGCGGCCTCCGGTGCAACCCCTCCACTTT.

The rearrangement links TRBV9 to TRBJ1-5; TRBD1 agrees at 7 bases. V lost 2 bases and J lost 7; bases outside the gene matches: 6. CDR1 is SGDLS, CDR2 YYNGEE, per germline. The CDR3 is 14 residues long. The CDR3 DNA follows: TGTGCCAGCAGCGTGCGACAGGGCTGGCAGCCCCAGCATTTT. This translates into CASSVRQGWQPQHF.

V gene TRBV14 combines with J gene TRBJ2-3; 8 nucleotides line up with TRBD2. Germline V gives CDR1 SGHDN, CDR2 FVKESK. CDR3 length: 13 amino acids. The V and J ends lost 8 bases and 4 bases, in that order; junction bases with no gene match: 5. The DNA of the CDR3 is TGTGCCAGCCGGGGGGGCGCATCAGATACGCAGTATTTT. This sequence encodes CASRGGASDTQYF. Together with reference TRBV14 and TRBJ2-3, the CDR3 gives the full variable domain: EAGVTQFPSHSVIEKGQTVTLRCDPISGHDNLYWYRRVMGKEIKFLLHFVKESKQDESGMPNNRFLAERTGGTYSTLKVQPAELEDSGVYFCASRGGASDTQYFGPGTRLTVL.

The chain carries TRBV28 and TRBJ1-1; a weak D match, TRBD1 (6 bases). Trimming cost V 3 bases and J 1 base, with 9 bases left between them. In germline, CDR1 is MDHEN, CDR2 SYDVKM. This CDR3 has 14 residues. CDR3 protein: CASSFRGRNTEAFF. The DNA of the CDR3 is TGTGCCAGCAGTTTCAGGGGACGGAACACTGAAGCTTTCTTT.

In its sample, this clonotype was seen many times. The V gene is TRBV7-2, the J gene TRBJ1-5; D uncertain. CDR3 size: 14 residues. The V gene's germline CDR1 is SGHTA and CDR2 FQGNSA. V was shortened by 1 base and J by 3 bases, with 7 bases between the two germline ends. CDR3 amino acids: CASSLVPDNQPQHF. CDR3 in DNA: TGTGCCAGCAGCTTAGTTCCGGACAATCAGCCCCAGCATTTT.

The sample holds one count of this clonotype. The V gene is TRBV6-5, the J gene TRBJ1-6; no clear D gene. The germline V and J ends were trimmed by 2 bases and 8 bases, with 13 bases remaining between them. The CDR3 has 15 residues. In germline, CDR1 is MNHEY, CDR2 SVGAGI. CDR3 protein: CASSYREVLDSPLHF. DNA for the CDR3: TGTGCCAGCAGTTACAGGGAGGTATTGGATTCACCCCTCCACTTT.

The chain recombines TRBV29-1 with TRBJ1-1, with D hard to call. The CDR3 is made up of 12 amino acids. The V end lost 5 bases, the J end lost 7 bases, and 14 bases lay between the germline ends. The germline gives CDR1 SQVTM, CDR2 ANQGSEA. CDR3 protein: CSVTSRGHEAFF. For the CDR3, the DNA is TGCAGCGTTACCTCTCGTGGGCATGAAGCTTTCTTT.

The CDR3 region has the DNA TGTGCCAGCAGCCCAGGGTCCGGGACAGATACGCAGTATTTT. It codes for CASSPGSGTDTQYF. The chain joins TRBV4-2 to TRBJ2-3; perhaps TRBD1 as D (5 bases). The CDR3 length is 14 residues. Per germline, CDR1 LGHNA and CDR2 YNFKEQ. Trimming took 4 bases from V and 3 from J, leaving 11 bases between them.

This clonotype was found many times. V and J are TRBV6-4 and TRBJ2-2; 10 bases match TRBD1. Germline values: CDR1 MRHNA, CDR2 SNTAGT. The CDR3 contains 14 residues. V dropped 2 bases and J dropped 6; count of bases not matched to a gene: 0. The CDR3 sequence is CASSDGQGAGELFF. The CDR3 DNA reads TGTGCCAGCAGTGACGGACAGGGGGCCGGGGAGCTGTTTTTT.

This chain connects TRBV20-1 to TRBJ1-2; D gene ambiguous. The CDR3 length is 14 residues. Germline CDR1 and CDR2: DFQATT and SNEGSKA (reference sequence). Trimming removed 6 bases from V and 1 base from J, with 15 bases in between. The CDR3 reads CSALGKAINYGYTF. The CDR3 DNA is TGCAGTGCCCTAGGGAAGGCGATTAACTATGGCTACACCTTC.

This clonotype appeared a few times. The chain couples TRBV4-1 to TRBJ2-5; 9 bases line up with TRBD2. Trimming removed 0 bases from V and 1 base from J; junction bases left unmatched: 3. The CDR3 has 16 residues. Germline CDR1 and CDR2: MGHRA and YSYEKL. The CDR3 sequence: CASSQDGRGGQETQYF. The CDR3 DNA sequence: TGCGCCAGCAGCCAAGATGGGCGGGGGGGCCAAGAGACCCAGTACTTC.

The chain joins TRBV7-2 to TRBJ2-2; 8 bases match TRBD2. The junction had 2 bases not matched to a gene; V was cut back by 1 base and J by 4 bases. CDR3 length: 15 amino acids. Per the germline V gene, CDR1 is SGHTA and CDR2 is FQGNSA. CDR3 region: CASSLERGGTGELFF. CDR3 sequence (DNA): TGTGCCAGCAGCTTAGAACGGGGGGGCACCGGGGAGCTGTTTTTT. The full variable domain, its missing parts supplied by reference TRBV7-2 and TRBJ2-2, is GAGVSQSPSNKVTEKGKDVELRCDPISGHTALYWYRQSLGQGLEFLIYFQGNSAPDKSGLPSDRFSAERTGGSVSTLTIQRTQQEDSAVYLCASSLERGGTGELFFGEGSRLTVL.

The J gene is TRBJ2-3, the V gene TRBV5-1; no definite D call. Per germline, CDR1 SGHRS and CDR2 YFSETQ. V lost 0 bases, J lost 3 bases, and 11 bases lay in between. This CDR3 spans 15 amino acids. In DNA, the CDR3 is TGCGCCAGCAGCTTGGCCTGGTCAGTTACAGATACGCAGTATTTT. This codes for CASSLAWSVTDTQYF.

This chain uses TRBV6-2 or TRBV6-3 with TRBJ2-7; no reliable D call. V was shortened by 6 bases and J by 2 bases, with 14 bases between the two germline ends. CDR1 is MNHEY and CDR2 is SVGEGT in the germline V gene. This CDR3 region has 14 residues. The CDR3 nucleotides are TGTGCCAGCAGGAGACGTTTCCCAACCTACGAGCAGTACTTC. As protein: CASRRRFPTYEQYF.

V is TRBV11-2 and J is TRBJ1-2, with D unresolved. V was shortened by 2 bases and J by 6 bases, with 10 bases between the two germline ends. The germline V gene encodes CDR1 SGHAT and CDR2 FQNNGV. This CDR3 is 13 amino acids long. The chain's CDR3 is CASSLPRGDGYTF. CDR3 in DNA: TGTGCCAGCAGCTTACCCCGCGGTGATGGCTACACCTTC. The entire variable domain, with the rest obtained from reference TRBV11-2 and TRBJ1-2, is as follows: EAGVAQSPRYKIIEKRQSVAFWCNPISGHATLYWYQQILGQGPKLLIQFQNNGVVDDSQLPKDRFSAERLKGVDSTLKIQPAKLEDSAVYLCASSLPRGDGYTFGSGTRLTVV.

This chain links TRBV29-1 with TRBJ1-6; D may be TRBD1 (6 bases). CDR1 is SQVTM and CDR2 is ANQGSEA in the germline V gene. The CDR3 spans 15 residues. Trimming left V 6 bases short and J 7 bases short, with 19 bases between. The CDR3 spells CSVRTAAGANSPLHF. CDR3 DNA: TGCAGCGTCAGAACCGCGGCAGGGGCGAATTCACCCCTCCACTTT.

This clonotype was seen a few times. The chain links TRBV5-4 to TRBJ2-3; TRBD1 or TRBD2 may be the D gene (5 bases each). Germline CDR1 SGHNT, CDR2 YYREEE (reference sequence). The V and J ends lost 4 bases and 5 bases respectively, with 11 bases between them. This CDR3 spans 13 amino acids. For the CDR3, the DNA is TGTGCCAGCAGCCGGGACCAGGGAGATACGCAGTATTTT. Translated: CASSRDQGDTQYF.

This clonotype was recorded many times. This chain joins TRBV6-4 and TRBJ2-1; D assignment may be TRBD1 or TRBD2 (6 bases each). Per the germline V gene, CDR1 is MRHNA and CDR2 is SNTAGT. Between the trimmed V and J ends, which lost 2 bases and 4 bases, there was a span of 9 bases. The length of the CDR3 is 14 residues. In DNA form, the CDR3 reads TGTGCCAGCAGTGACAGGGGGGATTACAATGAGCAGTTCTTC. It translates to CASSDRGDYNEQFF.

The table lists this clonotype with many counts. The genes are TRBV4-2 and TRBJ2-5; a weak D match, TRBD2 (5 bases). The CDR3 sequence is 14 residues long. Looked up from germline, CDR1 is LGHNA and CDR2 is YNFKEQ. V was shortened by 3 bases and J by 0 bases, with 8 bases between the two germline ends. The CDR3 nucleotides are TGTGCCAGCAGCCACGCCGGGGACCAAGAGACCCAGTACTTC. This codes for CASSHAGDQETQYF.